These T cell receptor beta chains were read from a single sample in a study of T cell responses to AZD1222 COVID-19 vaccine. Assay: immunoSEQ multiplex PCR; the TCRdb copy retains only in-frame clones and omits some. The sample includes approximately 97,000 clones, 90% to 95% of them seen just once. The starting material was peripheral blood, obtained on day 0 of AZD1222 vaccination. The receptors derive from an adult in good health. The CDR3 runs from the conserved cysteine through the conserved F or W. D genes are given only for firm matches. For some rows the clone size is stated as once, few or many, or as a class when expanded; others skip it.

CDR3 DNA: TGTGCCAGCAGCGCTCGCCGGGGGACGACTGAAGCTTTCTTT; CDR3 protein: CASSARRGTTEAFF; J gene: TRBJ1-1; V gene: TRBV11-2; clone size: NA; CDR3 length: 14; D gene: NA
CDR3 DNA: TGTGCCAGCAGCCAAGGACTAGCCTACGAGCAGTACTTC; CDR3 protein: CASSQGLAYEQYF; J gene: TRBJ2-7; V gene: TRBV3-1/TRBV3-2; clone size: once; CDR3 length: 13; D gene: NA
CDR3 DNA: TGTGCCTGGAGTGTACGGACAGGGGGAATTCAGCCCCAGCATTTT; CDR3 protein: CAWSVRTGGIQPQHF; J gene: TRBJ1-5; V gene: TRBV30; clone size: NA; CDR3 length: 15; D gene: TRBD1
CDR3 DNA: TGTGCCAGTACCCCCCTGGCAGGGAAAGATCAGCCCCAGCATTTT; CDR3 protein: CASTPLAGKDQPQHF; J gene: TRBJ1-5; V gene: TRBV19; clone size: NA; CDR3 length: 15; D gene: NA
CDR3 DNA: TGTGCCAGTAGTCGACAGGGGGCGAGGGATAACCAGCCCCAGCATTTT; CDR3 protein: CASSRQGARDNQPQHF; J gene: TRBJ1-5; V gene: TRBV19; clone size: NA; CDR3 length: 16; D gene: TRBD1
CDR3 DNA: TGTGCCTGGAGTCCTGGGGGGTATTATGGCTACACCTTC; CDR3 protein: CAWSPGGYYGYTF; J gene: TRBJ1-2; V gene: TRBV30; clone size: NA; CDR3 length: 13; D gene: NA
CDR3 DNA: TGTGCCACCAGTGGAGCCCCCGGACAGTTTAGCACAGATACGCAGTATTTT; CDR3 protein: CATSGAPGQFSTDTQYF; J gene: TRBJ2-3; V gene: TRBV24-1; clone size: NA; CDR3 length: 17; D gene: NA
CDR3 DNA: TGTGCCAGCTCACCGGGCTTAACTCAGCCCCAGCATTTT; CDR3 protein: CASSPGLTQPQHF; J gene: TRBJ1-5; V gene: TRBV18; clone size: NA; CDR3 length: 13; D gene: NA
CDR3 DNA: TGCGCCAGCAGCCAAGATTTGCGGACCCCTAGCACAGATACGCAGTATTTT; CDR3 protein: CASSQDLRTPSTDTQYF; J gene: TRBJ2-3; V gene: TRBV4-1; clone size: NA; CDR3 length: 17; D gene: NA
CDR3 DNA: TGCGCCAGCAGCTTGGAAGGAGCCAAAAACATTCAGTACTTC; CDR3 protein: CASSLEGAKNIQYF; J gene: TRBJ2-4; V gene: TRBV5-1; clone size: NA; CDR3 length: 14; D gene: NA
CDR3 DNA: TGTGCCAGCAGCGTAACCCGCGAGGGGCTTTACGAGCAGTACTTC; CDR3 protein: CASSVTREGLYEQYF; J gene: TRBJ2-7; V gene: TRBV9; clone size: NA; CDR3 length: 15; D gene: NA
CDR3 DNA: TGTGCCAGCAGTTGGAACTCTGGAAACACCATATATTTT; CDR3 protein: CASSWNSGNTIYF; J gene: TRBJ1-3; V gene: TRBV12-3/TRBV12-4; clone size: NA; CDR3 length: 13; D gene: NA
CDR3 DNA: TGTGCTACCCGGACAGGGGGGAATAGCGCTGAAGCTTTCTTT; CDR3 protein: CATRTGGNSAEAFF; J gene: TRBJ1-1; V gene: TRBV12-5; clone size: few; CDR3 length: 14; D gene: TRBD1
CDR3 DNA: TGTGCTAGTGGTTTGCCCCCGGGACTAGCGGGAGTCTACGAGCAGTACTTC; CDR3 protein: CASGLPPGLAGVYEQYF; J gene: TRBJ2-7; V gene: TRBV12-5; clone size: NA; CDR3 length: 17; D gene: TRBD2
CDR3 DNA: TGTGCCAGTAGTCCCCGGGGTCCTAACTATGGCTACACCTTC; CDR3 protein: CASSPRGPNYGYTF; J gene: TRBJ1-2; V gene: TRBV19; clone size: NA; CDR3 length: 14; D gene: NA
CDR3 DNA: TGCGCCAGCAGACAGGAGGGCAATGAGCAGTTCTTC; CDR3 protein: CASRQEGNEQFF; J gene: TRBJ2-1; V gene: TRBV5-1; clone size: NA; CDR3 length: 12; D gene: NA
CDR3 DNA: TGTGCCAGCAGTGATGGGGGGCCCTGGGGACGCGCAACTAATGAAAAACTGTTTTTT; CDR3 protein: CASSDGGPWGRATNEKLFF; J gene: TRBJ1-4; V gene: TRBV2; clone size: NA; CDR3 length: 19; D gene: NA
CDR3 DNA: TGTGCCATCAGTGCCGGTGGCAGGGGCACTGAAGCTTTCTTT; CDR3 protein: CAISAGGRGTEAFF; J gene: TRBJ1-1; V gene: TRBV10-3; clone size: once; CDR3 length: 14; D gene: NA
CDR3 DNA: TGTGCCAGCAGTTTAACCCTTGGCTACACCTTC; CDR3 protein: CASSLTLGYTF; J gene: TRBJ1-2; V gene: TRBV28; clone size: NA; CDR3 length: 11; D gene: NA
CDR3 DNA: TGTGCCAGCACCCCGTGGGGACAAGGCTACACCTTC; CDR3 protein: CASTPWGQGYTF; J gene: TRBJ1-2; V gene: TRBV12-3/TRBV12-4; clone size: NA; CDR3 length: 12; D gene: NA
CDR3 DNA: TGTGCCAGCTCACCACGGACAGGGGCGGACACTGAAGCTTTCTTT; CDR3 protein: CASSPRTGADTEAFF; J gene: TRBJ1-1; V gene: TRBV18; clone size: NA; CDR3 length: 15; D gene: TRBD1
CDR3 DNA: TGTGCCAGCCGGGAGGGACGGACCTATGGCTACACCTTC; CDR3 protein: CASREGRTYGYTF; J gene: TRBJ1-2; V gene: TRBV27; clone size: NA; CDR3 length: 13; D gene: NA
CDR3 DNA: TGTGCCAGCAGATCCGGACAGGGGGGATCCTACGAGCAGTACTTC; CDR3 protein: CASRSGQGGSYEQYF; J gene: TRBJ2-7; V gene: TRBV25-1; clone size: NA; CDR3 length: 15; D gene: TRBD1
CDR3 DNA: TGCAGCCCCGAGGAGGGCTACGAGCAGTACTTC; CDR3 protein: CSPEEGYEQYF; J gene: TRBJ2-7; V gene: TRBV29-1; clone size: NA; CDR3 length: 11; D gene: NA
CDR3 DNA: TGTGCCTCAAAAGGTATCCAAGAGACCCAGTACTTC; CDR3 protein: CASKGIQETQYF; J gene: TRBJ2-5; V gene: TRBV19; clone size: NA; CDR3 length: 12; D gene: NA
CDR3 DNA: TGTGCCAGCAGCTTCGGGGCCCCGAGGGCCTACGAGCAGTACTTC; CDR3 protein: CASSFGAPRAYEQYF; J gene: TRBJ2-7; V gene: TRBV7-9; clone size: NA; CDR3 length: 15; D gene: NA
CDR3 DNA: TGTGCCATCCGGCCCCAGGACCTCTACGAGCAGTACTTC; CDR3 protein: CAIRPQDLYEQYF; J gene: TRBJ2-7; V gene: TRBV10-3; clone size: NA; CDR3 length: 13; D gene: NA
CDR3 DNA: TGCGCCAGCAGCCCAGGACACCGGTCCGGTAATCGGCATCAGCCCCAGCATTTT; CDR3 protein: CASSPGHRSGNRHQPQHF; J gene: TRBJ1-5; V gene: TRBV5-1; clone size: NA; CDR3 length: 18; D gene: NA
CDR3 DNA: TGTGCCAGCTCACGGAGACAGGGGGCGCCTACCGGGGAGCTGTTTTTT; CDR3 protein: CASSRRQGAPTGELFF; J gene: TRBJ2-2; V gene: TRBV18; clone size: NA; CDR3 length: 16; D gene: TRBD1
CDR3 DNA: TGTGCCAGCAGTTACAGGGATGGTTCACCCCTCCACTTT; CDR3 protein: CASSYRDGSPLHF; J gene: TRBJ1-6; V gene: TRBV12-3/TRBV12-4; clone size: once; CDR3 length: 13; D gene: NA
CDR3 DNA: TGTGCCAGCTCGCCACTAGGACAGGGGGCGAAAGATACGCAGTATTTT; CDR3 protein: CASSPLGQGAKDTQYF; J gene: TRBJ2-3; V gene: TRBV18; clone size: NA; CDR3 length: 16; D gene: TRBD1